One and the same sample provided the 13 T cell receptor beta chains below, sequenced in a study of Tregs in tolerant kidney transplant recipients. These receptors are not linked to any known antigen. Here immunoSEQ multiplex PCR was the method, and the copy in TCRdb shows in-frame clones only, minus some. The table shows 9,500 to 12,000 clones, with approximately 89% occurring only once. Sequenced here: Tregs from blood cultured with allogeneic cells, sampled before the transplant. The receptors originated from a human patient who received a combined kidney and bone marrow transplant.

The J gene is TRBJ1-1, the V gene TRBV5-5; no reliable D call. The CDR3 is 14 residues long. Per the germline V gene, CDR1 is SGHKS and CDR2 is YYEKEE (reference sequence). Trimming took 3 bases from V and 0 from J, leaving 9 bases between them. The CDR3 protein is CASSSPSMNTEAFF. The CDR3 coding sequence is TGTGCCAGCAGCTCCCCCAGTATGAACACTGAAGCTTTCTTT.

A single count supports this clone. This chain uses TRBV5-4 with TRBJ1-2, with a tentative D call TRBD1 (5 bases). The germline CDR1 and CDR2 sequences are SGHNT and YYREEE (reference sequence). The ends were cut back, 4 bases at V and 4 bases at J, with 14 bases in the middle. The CDR3 covers 14 residues. CDR3 nucleotides: TGTGCCAGCAGCCCCGGGTCGGGGGGCTATGGCTACACCTTC. It yields the protein CASSPGSGGYGYTF.

The rearrangement links TRBV29-1 to TRBJ1-1, with a possible D match to TRBD1 (5 bases). The CDR3 consists of 13 residues. Trimming removed 7 bases from V and 1 base from J, with 13 bases in between. Germline loops: CDR1 SQVTM, CDR2 ANQGSEA. CDR3 amino acids: CSGTGLANTEAFF. Here the CDR3 DNA reads TGCAGCGGGACGGGACTTGCGAACACTGAAGCTTTCTTT.

This sequence joins TRBV9 and TRBJ2-3; perhaps TRBD2 as D (6 bases). The ends were cut back, 4 bases at V and 6 bases at J, with 15 bases in the middle. The CDR3 is 14 residues long. Germline V gene lookup returns CDR1 SGDLS and CDR2 YYNGEE. As DNA, the CDR3 is TGTGCCAGCAGCCCCGGGACTGGCCGGGATACGCAGTATTTT. Translation gives CASSPGTGRDTQYF.

The rearrangement uses TRBV7-2 and TRBJ1-2; no reliable D call. With 6 bases removed from V and 4 bases from J, the gap between germline ends came to 15 bases. The CDR3 covers 14 residues. Germline CDR1 and CDR2: SGHTA and FQGNSA. CDR3 amino acids: CASRSGGLSYGYTF. In DNA, the CDR3 is TGTGCCAGCAGGTCGGGTGGGCTTAGCTATGGCTACACCTTC.

The CDR3 nucleotides are TGTGCCAGCAGCCTAGTGGGGGGGCAGTTCTTC. This gives the protein CASSLVGGQFF. The rearrangement joins TRBV7-2 to TRBJ2-1; D possibly corresponds to TRBD2 (6 bases). Germline V lookup: CDR1 SGHTA, CDR2 FQGNSA. CDR3 size: 11 residues. The V end was cut by 5 bases, the J end by 12 bases, with 11 bases between.

The chain carries TRBV12-5 and TRBJ2-3; D unclear. Trimming removed 3 bases at V and 2 bases at J, with 12 bases between. This CDR3 region has 15 residues. Germline V lookup: CDR1 LGHNT, CDR2 FRNRAP. CDR3 sequence (DNA): TGTGCTAGTGGTTTTGATCAAGGGTCCACAGATACGCAGTATTTT. Residues: CASGFDQGSTDTQYF.

J is TRBJ1-1 and V is TRBV7-9; D not resolved. CDR1 and CDR2 from the germline V gene are SEHNR and FQNEAQ (reference sequence). The CDR3 spans 12 residues. V shed 5 bases and J shed 7 bases, with 11 bases lying between them. The CDR3 DNA sequence: TGTGCCAGCAGCCGACGCCAGAATGAAGCTTTCTTT. This gives the protein CASSRRQNEAFF. Variable domain in full (rest from reference TRBV7-9 and TRBJ1-1): DTGVSQNPRHKITKRGQNVTFRCDPISEHNRLYWYRQTLGQGPEFLTYFQNEAQLEKSRLLSDRFSAERPKGSFSTLEIQRTEQGDSAMYLCASSRRQNEAFFGQGTRLTVV.

The chain carries TRBV28 and TRBJ1-1, with a possible D match to TRBD1 (5 bases). Deletions cut 6 bases from V and 1 base from J, with 15 bases between. The CDR3 runs 15 residues. From germline, CDR1 is MDHEN and CDR2 SYDVKM. DNA of the CDR3: TGTGCCAGCAGGATGGGGGGGTTCGGGAACACTGAAGCTTTCTTT. Protein: CASRMGGFGNTEAFF.

The J gene is TRBJ2-1, the V gene TRBV5-5, with D possibly matching TRBD1 (6 bases). This CDR3 region has 13 residues. CDR1 and CDR2 from the germline V gene are SGHKS and YYEKEE (reference sequence). V lost 2 bases and J 7 bases, leaving 10 bases between the germline ends. CDR3 nucleotide sequence: TGTGCCAGCAGCTTCACAGGGTTAAATGAGCAGTTCTTC. This translates into CASSFTGLNEQFF.

This chain links TRBV6-5 with TRBJ1-4, with a possible D match to TRBD1 (6 bases). The V end was cut by 1 base, the J end by 10 bases, with 10 bases between. Germline V CDR1 and CDR2: MNHEY, SVGAGI. The CDR3 covers 13 residues. CDR3 amino acids: CASSYLQGGKLFF. The CDR3 DNA reads as TGTGCCAGCAGTTACTTACAGGGTGGAAAACTGTTTTTT.

This clone was counted a single time. The chain has TRBV15 and TRBJ2-7; TRBD1 matches at 8 bases. The V segment lost 5 bases and the J segment 6 bases; nucleotides outside the gene matches: 6. The CDR3 is 13 amino acids. CDR1 and CDR2 from the germline V gene are LNHNV and YYDKDF (reference sequence). CDR3 region: CATSSWTGPEQYF. Here the CDR3 DNA reads TGTGCCACCAGCTCTTGGACAGGGCCCGAGCAGTACTTC.

V is TRBV5-4 and J is TRBJ1-1; 7 bases align to TRBD1. The CDR3 loop spans 13 amino acids. The ends lost 3 bases at V and 4 bases at J; junction bases unmatched: 3. The germline V gene encodes CDR1 SGHNT and CDR2 YYREEE (reference sequence). The CDR3 loop is CASSWGQITEAFF. CDR3 nucleotides: TGTGCCAGCAGCTGGGGACAGATCACTGAAGCTTTCTTT. The variable domain in full, completed from reference TRBV5-4 and TRBJ1-1, reads ETGVTQSPTHLIKTRGQQVTLRCSSQSGHNTVSWYQQALGQGPQFIFQYYREEENGRGNFPPRFSGLQFPNYSSELNVNALELDDSALYLCASSWGQITEAFFGQGTRLTVV.